Each of the 16 T cell receptor beta chains below was sequenced from the same sample in a study of cytomegalovirus exposure and HLA in healthy donors. The PCR ran on 60 Vbeta and 13 Jbeta primers. Some clones are missing from TCRdb's copy, which holds only in-frame ones; the method was immunoSEQ multiplex PCR. The table has roughly 150,000 clones, roughly 76% seen once. The specimen sequenced was PBMCs. These receptors were taken from a female donor in good health and CMV-seronegative.

The gene calls are TRBV29-1 and TRBJ1-2; a possible D gene is TRBD1 (6 bases). Trimming stripped 4 bases from V and 1 base from J, with 28 bases between. The CDR3 spans 19 residues. Germline V gene sequence: CDR1 SQVTM, CDR2 ANQGSEA. The CDR3 loop is CSVAAGELNRDRFNYGYTF. The DNA of the CDR3 is TGCAGCGTTGCCGCCGGGGAACTTAACAGGGATCGCTTTAACTATGGCTACACCTTC.

This rearrangement joins TRBV27 to TRBJ2-1; D might be TRBD2 (6 bases). Germline values: CDR1 MNHEY, CDR2 SMNVEV (reference sequence). The CDR3 is 14 amino acids. Trimming pared 5 bases from V and 7 bases from J, leaving 15 bases between. CDR3 DNA sequence: TGTGCCAGCAGTAGCTCTAGCGACGGGAATGAGCAGTTCTTC. Translation gives CASSSSSDGNEQFF.

This rearrangement joins TRBV7-9 to TRBJ2-1, with D hard to call. The CDR3 sequence is 13 residues long. Per the germline V gene, CDR1 is SEHNR and CDR2 is FQNEAQ (reference sequence). V was clipped by 5 bases and J by 5 bases, with 10 bases between them. CDR3 in amino acids: CASSPFPHNEQFF. CDR3 DNA sequence: TGTGCCAGCAGCCCCTTCCCCCACAATGAGCAGTTCTTC.

The chain has TRBV5-4 and TRBJ2-1; weak D call: TRBD2 (6 bases). Looked up from germline, CDR1 is SGHNT and CDR2 is YYREEE (reference sequence). Trimming cost V 0 bases and J 9 bases, with 10 bases left between them. CDR3 length: 13 amino acids. CDR3 sequence: CASSLGVGGEQFF. CDR3 sequence (DNA): TGTGCCAGCAGCTTGGGGGTGGGAGGTGAGCAGTTCTTC. Full variable domain (remainder filled in from reference TRBV5-4 and TRBJ2-1): ETGVTQSPTHLIKTRGQQVTLRCSSQSGHNTVSWYQQALGQGPQFIFQYYREEENGRGNFPPRFSGLQFPNYSSELNVNALELDDSALYLCASSLGVGGEQFFGPGTRLTVL.

The CDR3 reads CASGAGADTGELFF. Here the CDR3 DNA reads TGTGCTAGTGGTGCAGGAGCGGACACCGGGGAGCTGTTTTTT. The chain has TRBV12-5 and TRBJ2-2; tentative D call: TRBD2 (5 bases). The CDR3 runs to 14 residues. The V gene lost 5 bases and the J gene lost 3 bases, with 10 bases spanning the gap. Per the germline V gene, CDR1 is LGHNT and CDR2 is FRNRAP.

The rearrangement joins TRBV18 to TRBJ2-5; D call uncertain. V lost 1 base and J lost 0, with 6 bases in between. This CDR3 is 14 amino acids long. Germline V gene data show CDR1 as KGHSH and CDR2 as LQKENI. The DNA for the CDR3 is TGTGCCAGCTCACCACGAGCGTACCAAGAGACCCAGTACTTC. Residues: CASSPRAYQETQYF.

V gene TRBV5-4 combines with J gene TRBJ2-4; D perhaps matches TRBD1 (6 bases). CDR3 length: 14 amino acids. Germline CDR1 and CDR2: SGHNT and YYREEE (reference sequence). Trimming took off 0 bases at V and 4 bases at J, with 8 bases between the two ends. The CDR3 loop is CASSLGTAKNIQYF. CDR3 coding DNA: TGTGCCAGCAGCTTGGGGACAGCTAAAAACATTCAGTACTTC.

V usage is TRBV4-1 and J usage is TRBJ1-4; 11 positions match TRBD1. Losses at the gene ends were 2 bases for V and 5 bases for J; bases not matched to a gene: 7. Germline CDR1 and CDR2: MGHRA and YSYEKL. This CDR3 has 17 residues. The CDR3 loop reads CASSQPGTGGRNEKLFF. As DNA, the CDR3 is TGCGCCAGCAGCCAACCCGGGACAGGGGGGCGGAATGAAAAACTGTTTTTT.

The genes are TRBV6-6 and TRBJ2-3; 9 nucleotides align to TRBD2. CDR3 length equals 16 residues. Germline V gives CDR1 MNHNY, CDR2 SVGAGI (reference sequence). The V gene end was trimmed by 2 bases and the J gene end by 4 bases; junction bases not matched to a gene: 7. The CDR3 coding sequence is TGTGCCAGCAGTTACCCGCGGGAGGGTCCCGCAGATACGCAGTATTTT. Amino acids: CASSYPREGPADTQYF.

The chain recombines TRBV19 with TRBJ1-5, with TRBD1 matching over 7 bases. V gave up 6 bases and J gave up 0 bases; unmatched junction bases: 5. CDR3 length: 15 amino acids. Germline loops: CDR1 LNHDA, CDR2 SQIVND (reference sequence). The CDR3 nucleotides read TGTGCCAGTAGCCATACAGGGGATAGCAATCAGCCCCAGCATTTT. Its protein is CASSHTGDSNQPQHF.

The J gene is TRBJ1-4, the V gene TRBV6-1; 8 nucleotides match TRBD1. CDR1 and CDR2 from the germline V gene are MNHNS and SASEGT. V shed 4 bases and J 6 bases; nucleotides not matched to a gene: 7. The CDR3 consists of 15 residues. CDR3 sequence (DNA): TGTGCCAGCAGTGCAGCCGGGACAGGAGATGAAAAACTGTTTTTT. This sequence encodes CASSAAGTGDEKLFF.

The chain recombines TRBV25-1 with TRBJ2-1; D might be TRBD2 (6 bases). Germline V gene data show CDR1 as MGHDK and CDR2 as SYGVNS. The CDR3 loop spans 15 amino acids. Deletions cut 6 bases from V and 8 bases from J, with 20 bases between. The CDR3 bases are TGTGCCAGCAGCCCTTATATCGGGAGTAAGGATGAGCAGTTCTTC. It encodes CASSPYIGSKDEQFF. Together with reference TRBV25-1 and TRBJ2-1, the CDR3 gives the full variable domain: EADIYQTPRYLVIGTGKKITLECSQTMGHDKMYWYQQDPGMELHLIHYSYGVNSTEKGDLSSESTVSRIRTEHFPLTLESARPSHTSQYLCASSPYIGSKDEQFFGPGTRLTVL.

The rearrangement joins TRBV7-2 to TRBJ1-4, with D unclear. Per germline, CDR1 SGHTA and CDR2 FQGNSA. Trimming cost V 4 bases and J 0 bases, with 9 bases left between them. This CDR3 spans 15 amino acids. The CDR3 here is CASSSQTSTNEKLFF. The CDR3 nucleotides are TGTGCCAGCAGCTCACAGACCTCAACTAATGAAAAACTGTTTTTT.

The chain couples TRBV6-5 to TRBJ1-3; D gene ambiguous. V lost 4 bases, J lost 0 bases, and 7 bases lay in between. The CDR3 has 14 amino acids. The germline V gene has CDR1 MNHEY and CDR2 SVGAGI. CDR3 bases: TGTGCCAGCAGTTCGCGGCACTCTGGAAACACCATATATTTT. Translated, it gives CASSSRHSGNTIYF.

This chain joins TRBV4-1 and TRBJ2-7, with 8 bases that match TRBD2. Trimming cost V 0 bases and J 4 bases; bases outside gene matches: 5. Germline CDR1 reads MGHRA; CDR2 reads YSYEKL. The CDR3 totals 15 residues. In nucleotides, the CDR3 is TGCGCCAGCAGCCAAGAGGGAACTAGCGGTTACGAGCAGTACTTC. Translated, it gives CASSQEGTSGYEQYF.

This clone has a single count. The chain employs TRBV4-1 and TRBJ2-2; 9 bases are a match to TRBD2. Germline trimming cut 3 bases from V and 4 bases from J; bases unmatched to any gene: 6. Germline V gives CDR1 MGHRA, CDR2 YSYEKL. The CDR3 length is 16 residues. Written as DNA, the CDR3 is TGCGCCAGCAGCCAGGTAGCGGGAGTTGGCACCGGGGAGCTGTTTTTT. It specifies CASSQVAGVGTGELFF.